The rows below give T cell receptor beta chains drawn from one sample of a study of blood T cell repertoires in COVID-19. The protocol was immunoSEQ multiplex PCR, while the TCRdb copy is restricted to in-frame clones and leaves out a portion. The repertoire holds some 110,000 clones, with 92% as singletons. Sequences were obtained from peripheral blood. These receptors all stem from a man in his forties or fifties with COVID-19, enrolled during active disease. Each CDR3 is given without its conserved first and last residue.

J | V | CDR3
TRBJ1-2 | TRBV28 | ASSLAVYGYT
TRBJ1-6 | TRBV18 | ASSREAGQGVANSPLH
TRBJ2-1 | TRBV28 | ASSSTRRVF
TRBJ2-1 | TRBV18 | ASSPQGEPYNEQF
TRBJ2-1 | TRBV7-2 | ASSLMTGESNEQF
TRBJ1-2 | TRBV9 | ASSRQGNGYT
TRBJ1-2 | TRBV5-4 | ASSPPGQNYGYT
TRBJ2-1 | TRBV7-3 | ASSSTAGKNYNEQF
TRBJ2-4 | TRBV21-1 | ASSNWAALAKNIQY
TRBJ1-2 | TRBV6-5 | ASSRGQGIGGYT
TRBJ2-7 | TRBV29-1 | SATQTYEQY
TRBJ2-1 | TRBV19 | ASNLGLAGNEQF
TRBJ1-2 | TRBV19 | ASSIDLFGQGNYGYT
TRBJ2-1 | TRBV6-1 | ASSAASGRGWNEQF
TRBJ2-5 | TRBV12-5 | ASGLGLAGSETQY
TRBJ2-7 | TRBV9 | ASSLETGDEQY
TRBJ2-3 | TRBV5-1 | ASSLTSMADTQY
TRBJ1-2 | TRBV5-1 | ASSLVLGQNYGYT
TRBJ1-1 | TRBV7-2 | ASSLTPQGNTEAF
TRBJ2-6 | TRBV10-2 | ASSGGFSGANVLT
TRBJ2-5 | TRBV7-8 | ASSSRIGETQY
TRBJ2-2 | TRBV5-1 | ASSSAAGASNTGELF
TRBJ1-2 | TRBV30 | AWSALRGEGYT
TRBJ2-7 | TRBV7-2 | ASSLPAGYYEQY
TRBJ2-7 | TRBV11-1 | ASSPPGLAYEQY
TRBJ1-4 | TRBV5-1 | ASSLIQGTTNEKLF
TRBJ1-2 | TRBV5-1 | ASSLVGGNYGYT
TRBJ2-2 | TRBV19 | ASSISTVNTGELF
TRBJ1-3 | TRBV9 | ASSRPGGSSGNTIY
TRBJ2-3 | TRBV15 | ATSRDSTSGADTQY
TRBJ2-3 | TRBV5-6 | ASSLVGVGTDTQY
TRBJ1-4 | TRBV6-1 | ASSVTPTGYNEKLF
TRBJ2-5 | TRBV29-1 | SVKDLADQETQY
TRBJ2-5 | TRBV7-2 | ASSLLAGIQETQY
TRBJ1-4 | TRBV2 | ASSERAGGKLF
TRBJ2-6 | TRBV3-1/TRBV3-2 | ASSQERRGPSGANVLT
TRBJ2-1 | TRBV27 | ASSLSRLSNEQF
TRBJ2-1 | TRBV5-1 | ASSSFGDEQF
TRBJ2-5 | TRBV5-1 | ASSGNSGEETQY
TRBJ2-5 | TRBV9 | ASSVGPGQTQY
TRBJ2-1 | TRBV7-3 | ASSSGTSVYNEQF
TRBJ2-3 | TRBV5-4 | ASSLEGLAGDTQY
TRBJ2-2 | TRBV6-5 | ASSRGTGELF
TRBJ2-5 | TRBV30 | AFSSHSGPAETQY
TRBJ2-1 | TRBV4-1 | ASSGILMRQGVSNEQF
TRBJ1-4 | TRBV12-3/TRBV12-4 | ASRGQWGEKLF
TRBJ1-1 | TRBV6-5 | ASTWAQPNTEAF
TRBJ2-5 | TRBV24-1 | ATSDPLGSGETQY
TRBJ1-3 | TRBV19 | ASSMLDSAGPPVTTIY
TRBJ1-3 | TRBV5-1 | ASSLYLDRGLSGNTIY
TRBJ2-3 | TRBV6-5 | ASNRAGGSTDTQY
TRBJ2-1 | TRBV7-2 | ASSLPLGQINEQF